A single T cell receptor (beta chain) is shown here with its context. With 60 Vbeta and 13 Jbeta primers, the PCR was carried out. The table came from immunoSEQ multiplex PCR; TCRdb's copy has only in-frame clones and leaves some out. The data hold fewer than 250,000 clones, with approximately 86% observed a single time. This specimen belongs to a study of cytomegalovirus exposure and HLA in healthy donors. Germline CDR1 is SNHLY and CDR2 is FYNNEI. CDR3 length: 16 residues. V lost 0 bases and J lost 3, with 12 bases in between. This rearrangement joins TRBV2 to TRBJ1-5; no definite D call. The receptor was derived from a boy between 2 and 10 years old in good health and CMV-seronegative. The sample comprised PBMCs. The CDR3 loop is CASSEADGITNQPQHF. The CDR3 nucleotides read TGTGCCAGCAGTGAAGCCGACGGGATCACCAATCAGCCCCAGCATTTT. The entire variable domain, with the rest obtained from reference TRBV2 and TRBJ1-5, is as follows: EPEVTQTPSHQVTQMGQEVILRCVPISNHLYFYWYRQILGQKVEFLVSFYNNEISEKSEIFDDQFSVERPDGSNFTLKIRSTKLEDSAMYFCASSEADGITNQPQHFGDGTRLSIL.